Reported below is one T cell receptor beta chain. Measured with immunoSEQ multiplex PCR; TCRdb has only the in-frame clones, and not every one. The table has some 2,000,000 clones, about 95% seen once. Positive CCR7 selection of CD45RO-negative cells yielded the naive CD8 cells, and terminally differentiated effector memory CD45RA+ cells were excluded. Trimming left V 1 base short and J 2 bases short, with 15 bases between. CDR3 length: 16 amino acids. Germline V lookup: CDR1 LGHNA, CDR2 YSLEER. The data were taken from a study of shared clonotypes between healthy human individuals. The J gene is TRBJ2-7, the V gene TRBV4-3; TRBD2 is a possible D gene (6 bases). This clonotype was sampled from a young man in good health. Sequenced material: naive CD8+ T cells sorted from blood. CDR3 in DNA: TGCGCCAGCAGCCAAGGTTCTAGCGTGAGCACCTACGAGCAGTACTTC. Protein: CASSQGSSVSTYEQYF.